The entry below gives a single T cell receptor beta chain sequence along with its context. Its antigen remains unidentified. The data were taken from a study of cytomegalovirus exposure and HLA in healthy donors. Some clones are missing from TCRdb's copy, which holds only in-frame ones; the method was immunoSEQ multiplex PCR. The table records about 220,000 clones, 90% to 95% of them present only once. CDR1 is MNHNS, CDR2 SASEGT, per germline. Trimming pared 2 bases from V and 8 bases from J, leaving 9 bases between. The CDR3 is made up of 13 amino acids. General study points: Most TCR sequences proved rare, with some public TCRs found in many donors.

The chain links TRBV6-1 to TRBJ1-4; no clear D. The clonotype originates from a woman under 30 in good health and CMV-seronegative. Sequenced sample: PBMCs. This CDR3 reads CASSEIPLEKLFF. The DNA of the CDR3 is TGTGCCAGCAGTGAAATCCCCCTGGAAAAACTGTTTTTT.